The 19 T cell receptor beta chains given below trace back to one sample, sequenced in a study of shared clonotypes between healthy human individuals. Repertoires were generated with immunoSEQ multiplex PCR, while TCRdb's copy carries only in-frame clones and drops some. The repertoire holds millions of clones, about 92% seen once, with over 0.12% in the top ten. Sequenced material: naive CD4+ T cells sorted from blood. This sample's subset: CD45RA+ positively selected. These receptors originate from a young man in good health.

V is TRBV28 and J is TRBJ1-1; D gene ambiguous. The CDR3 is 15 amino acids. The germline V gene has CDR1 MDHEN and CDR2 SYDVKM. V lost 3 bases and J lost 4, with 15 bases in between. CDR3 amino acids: CASSFPRAFGTEAFF. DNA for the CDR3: TGTGCCAGCAGTTTCCCAAGGGCCTTCGGCACTGAAGCTTTCTTT.

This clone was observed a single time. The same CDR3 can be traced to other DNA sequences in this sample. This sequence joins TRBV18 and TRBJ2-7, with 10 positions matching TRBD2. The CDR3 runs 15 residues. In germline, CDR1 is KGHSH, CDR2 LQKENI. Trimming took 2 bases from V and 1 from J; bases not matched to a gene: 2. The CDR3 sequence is CASSPGAGGSYEQYF. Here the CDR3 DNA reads TGTGCCAGCTCACCAGGAGCGGGAGGGTCCTACGAGCAGTACTTC.

CDR3 nucleotide sequence: TGCGCCAGCAGCTCCGGCAGCGGGGGGACCTCCTACAATGAGCAGTTCTTC. Encoded protein: CASSSGSGGTSYNEQFF. This sequence joins TRBV5-1 and TRBJ2-1; 9 positions match TRBD2. Losses at the gene ends were 3 bases for V and 0 bases for J; bases not matched to a gene: 7. Germline CDR1 SGHRS, CDR2 YFSETQ. The CDR3 is 17 amino acids.

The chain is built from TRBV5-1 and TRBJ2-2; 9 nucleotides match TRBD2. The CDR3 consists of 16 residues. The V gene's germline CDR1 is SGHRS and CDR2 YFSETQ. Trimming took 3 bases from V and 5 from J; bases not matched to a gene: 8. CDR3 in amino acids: CASSSLAGVRTGELFF. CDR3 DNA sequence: TGCGCCAGCAGCTCCTTAGCGGGAGTTAGGACCGGGGAGCTGTTTTTT.

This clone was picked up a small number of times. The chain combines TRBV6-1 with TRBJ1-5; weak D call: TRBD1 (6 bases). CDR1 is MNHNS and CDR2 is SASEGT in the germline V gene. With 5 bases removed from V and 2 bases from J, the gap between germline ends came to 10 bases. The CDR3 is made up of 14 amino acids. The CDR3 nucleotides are TGTGCCAGCAGTCCAGGGGTTGGCAATCAGCCCCAGCATTTT. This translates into CASSPGVGNQPQHF.

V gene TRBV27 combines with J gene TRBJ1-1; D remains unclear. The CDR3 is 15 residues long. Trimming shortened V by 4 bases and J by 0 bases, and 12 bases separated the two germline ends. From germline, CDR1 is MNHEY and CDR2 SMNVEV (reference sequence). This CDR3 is CASSWSIALNTEAFF. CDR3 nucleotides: TGTGCCAGCAGTTGGTCTATTGCTTTGAACACTGAAGCTTTCTTT.

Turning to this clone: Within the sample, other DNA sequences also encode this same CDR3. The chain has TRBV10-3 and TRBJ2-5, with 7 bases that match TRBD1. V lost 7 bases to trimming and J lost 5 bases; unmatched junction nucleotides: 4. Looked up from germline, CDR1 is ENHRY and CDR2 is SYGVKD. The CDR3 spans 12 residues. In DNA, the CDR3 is TGTGCCATCAAGGGGGCAGATGAGACCCAGTACTTC. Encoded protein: CAIKGADETQYF.

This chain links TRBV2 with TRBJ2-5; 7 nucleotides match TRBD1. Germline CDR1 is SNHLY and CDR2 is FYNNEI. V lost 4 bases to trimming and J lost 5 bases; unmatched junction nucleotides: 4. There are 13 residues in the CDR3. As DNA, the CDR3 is TGTGCCAGCAGTGTAAACAGGGGCGAGACCCAGTACTTC. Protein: CASSVNRGETQYF.

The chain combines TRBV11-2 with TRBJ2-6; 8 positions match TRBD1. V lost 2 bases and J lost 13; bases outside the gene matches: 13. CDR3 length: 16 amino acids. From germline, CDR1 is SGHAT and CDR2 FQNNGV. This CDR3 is CASSLTPGGGPRVLTF. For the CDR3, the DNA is TGTGCCAGCAGCTTAACCCCAGGGGGCGGGCCACGAGTCCTGACTTTC.

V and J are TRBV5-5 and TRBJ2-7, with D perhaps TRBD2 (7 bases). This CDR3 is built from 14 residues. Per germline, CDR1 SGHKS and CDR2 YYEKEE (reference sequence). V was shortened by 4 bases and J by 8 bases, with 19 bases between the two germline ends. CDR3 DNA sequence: TGTGCCAGCAGCCGCCAGCGGGACATCACTAAGCAGTACTTC. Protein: CASSRQRDITKQYF.

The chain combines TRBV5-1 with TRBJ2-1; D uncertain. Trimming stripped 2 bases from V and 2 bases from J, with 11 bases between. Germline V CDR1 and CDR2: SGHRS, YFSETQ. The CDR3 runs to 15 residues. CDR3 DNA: TGCGCCAGCAGCTTAGACCCGGACCCCTACAATGAGCAGTTCTTC. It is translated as CASSLDPDPYNEQFF.

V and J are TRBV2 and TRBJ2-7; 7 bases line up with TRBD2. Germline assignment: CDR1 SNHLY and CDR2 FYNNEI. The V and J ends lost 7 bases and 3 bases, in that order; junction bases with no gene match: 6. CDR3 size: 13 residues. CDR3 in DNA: TGTGCCAGCAACGGGAGGAAAGACTACGAGCAGTACTTC. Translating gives CASNGRKDYEQYF.

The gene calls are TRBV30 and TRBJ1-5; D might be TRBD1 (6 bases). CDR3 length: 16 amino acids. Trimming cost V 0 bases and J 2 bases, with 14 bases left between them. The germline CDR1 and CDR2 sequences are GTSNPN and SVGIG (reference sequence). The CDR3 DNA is TGTGCCTGGAGTGTTAGGGGGGACTTGCGCAATCAGCCCCAGCATTTT. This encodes CAWSVRGDLRNQPQHF.

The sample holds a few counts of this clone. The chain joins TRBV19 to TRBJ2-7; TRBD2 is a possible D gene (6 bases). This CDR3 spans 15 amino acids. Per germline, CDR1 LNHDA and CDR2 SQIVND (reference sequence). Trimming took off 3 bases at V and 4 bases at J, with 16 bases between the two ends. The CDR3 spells CASSMEGLSRYEQYF. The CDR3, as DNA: TGTGCCAGTAGTATGGAGGGACTTAGCCGTTACGAGCAGTACTTC.

Written as DNA, the CDR3 is TGTGCCAGCAGCTTACAGAGCTCCTATAATTCACCCCTCCACTTT. This sequence encodes CASSLQSSYNSPLHF. The chain is built from TRBV7-2 and TRBJ1-6; D gene ambiguous. This CDR3 spans 15 amino acids. Trimming pared 2 bases from V and 0 bases from J, leaving 5 bases between. Germline CDR1 reads SGHTA; CDR2 reads FQGNSA.

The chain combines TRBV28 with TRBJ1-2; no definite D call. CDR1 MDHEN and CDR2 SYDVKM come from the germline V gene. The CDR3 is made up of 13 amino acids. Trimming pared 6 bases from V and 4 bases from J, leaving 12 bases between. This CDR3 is CASSRPTIYGYTF. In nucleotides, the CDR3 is TGTGCCAGCAGCAGACCAACCATCTATGGCTACACCTTC.

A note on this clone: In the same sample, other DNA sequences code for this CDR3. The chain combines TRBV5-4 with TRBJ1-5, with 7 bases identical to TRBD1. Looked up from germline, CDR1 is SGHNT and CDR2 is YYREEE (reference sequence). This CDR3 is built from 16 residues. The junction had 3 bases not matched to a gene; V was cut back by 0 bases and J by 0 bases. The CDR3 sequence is CASSLGGQNSNQPQHF. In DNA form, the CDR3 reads TGTGCCAGCAGCTTGGGGGGACAGAATAGCAATCAGCCCCAGCATTTT. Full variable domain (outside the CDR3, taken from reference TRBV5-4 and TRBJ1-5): ETGVTQSPTHLIKTRGQQVTLRCSSQSGHNTVSWYQQALGQGPQFIFQYYREEENGRGNFPPRFSGLQFPNYSSELNVNALELDDSALYLCASSLGGQNSNQPQHFGDGTRLSIL.

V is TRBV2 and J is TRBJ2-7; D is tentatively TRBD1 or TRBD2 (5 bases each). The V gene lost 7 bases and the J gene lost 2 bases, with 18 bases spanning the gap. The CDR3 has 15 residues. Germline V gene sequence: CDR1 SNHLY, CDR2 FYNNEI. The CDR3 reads CASNPNPGPTYEQYF. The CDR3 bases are TGTGCCAGCAACCCCAATCCGGGGCCCACCTACGAGCAGTACTTC.

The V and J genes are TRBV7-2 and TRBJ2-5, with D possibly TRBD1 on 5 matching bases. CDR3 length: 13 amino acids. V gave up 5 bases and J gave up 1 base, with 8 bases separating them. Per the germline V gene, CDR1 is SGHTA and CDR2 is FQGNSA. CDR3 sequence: CASSEGVQETQYF. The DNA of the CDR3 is TGTGCCAGCAGCGAAGGGGTCCAAGAGACCCAGTACTTC.